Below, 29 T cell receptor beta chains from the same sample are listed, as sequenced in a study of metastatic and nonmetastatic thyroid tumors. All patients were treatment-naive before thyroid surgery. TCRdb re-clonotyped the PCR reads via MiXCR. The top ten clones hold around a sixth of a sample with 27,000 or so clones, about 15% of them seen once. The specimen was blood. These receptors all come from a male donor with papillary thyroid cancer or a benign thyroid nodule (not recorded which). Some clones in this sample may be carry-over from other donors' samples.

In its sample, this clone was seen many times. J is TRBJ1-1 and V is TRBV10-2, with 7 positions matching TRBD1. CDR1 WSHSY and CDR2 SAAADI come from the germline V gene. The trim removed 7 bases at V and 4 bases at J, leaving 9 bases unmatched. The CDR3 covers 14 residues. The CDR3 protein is CASTEGDSSTEAFF. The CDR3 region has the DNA TGCGCCAGCACCGAGGGGGACAGTAGCACTGAAGCTTTCTTT.

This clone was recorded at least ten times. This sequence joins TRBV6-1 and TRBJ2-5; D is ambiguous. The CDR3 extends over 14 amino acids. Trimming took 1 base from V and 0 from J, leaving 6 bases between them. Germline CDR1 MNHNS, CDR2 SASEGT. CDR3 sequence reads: CASSEVPYQETQYF. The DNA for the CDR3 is TGTGCCAGCAGTGAAGTTCCGTACCAAGAGACCCAGTACTTC.

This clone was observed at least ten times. CDR3 DNA: TGCGCCAGCAGCCCGGAAGGACTAACTACGCAGTATTTT. Translating gives CASSPEGLTTQYF. The chain uses TRBV4-1 and TRBJ2-3; weak D call: TRBD2 (6 bases). V was shortened by 4 bases and J by 8 bases, with 13 bases between the two germline ends. Per germline, CDR1 MGHRA and CDR2 YSYEKL. This CDR3 comprises 13 residues.

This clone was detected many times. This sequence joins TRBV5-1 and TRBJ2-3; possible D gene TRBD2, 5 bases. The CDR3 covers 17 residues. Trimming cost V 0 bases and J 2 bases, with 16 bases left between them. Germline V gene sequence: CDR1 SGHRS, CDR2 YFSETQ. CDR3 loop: CASSLGLSTASTDTQYF. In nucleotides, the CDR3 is TGCGCCAGCAGCTTGGGACTATCGACTGCCTCCACAGATACGCAGTATTTT. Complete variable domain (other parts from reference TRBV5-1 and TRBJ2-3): KAGVTQTPRYLIKTRGQQVTLSCSPISGHRSVSWYQQTPGQGLQFLFEYFSETQRNKGNFPGRFSGRQFSNSRSEMNVSTLELGDSALYLCASSLGLSTASTDTQYFGPGTRLTVL.

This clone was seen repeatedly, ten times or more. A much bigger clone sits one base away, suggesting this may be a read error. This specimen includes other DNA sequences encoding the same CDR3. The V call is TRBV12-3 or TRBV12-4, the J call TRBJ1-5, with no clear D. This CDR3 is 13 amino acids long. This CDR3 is CASSQSLNQPQHF. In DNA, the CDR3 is TGTGCCAGCAGCCAATCACTTAATCAGCCCCAACATTTT.

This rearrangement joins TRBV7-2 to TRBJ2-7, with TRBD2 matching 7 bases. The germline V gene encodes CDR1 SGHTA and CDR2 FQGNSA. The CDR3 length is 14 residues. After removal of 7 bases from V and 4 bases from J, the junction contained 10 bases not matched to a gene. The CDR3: CASIRLAPDYEQYF. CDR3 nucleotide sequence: TGTGCCAGCATCCGACTAGCACCCGATTACGAGCAGTACTTC.

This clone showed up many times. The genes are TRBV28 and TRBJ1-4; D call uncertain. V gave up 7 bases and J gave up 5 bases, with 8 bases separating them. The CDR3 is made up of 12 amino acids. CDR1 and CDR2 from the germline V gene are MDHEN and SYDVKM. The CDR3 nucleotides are TGTGCCAGCAATCAGGTCAATGAAAAACTGTTTTTT. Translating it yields CASNQVNEKLFF.

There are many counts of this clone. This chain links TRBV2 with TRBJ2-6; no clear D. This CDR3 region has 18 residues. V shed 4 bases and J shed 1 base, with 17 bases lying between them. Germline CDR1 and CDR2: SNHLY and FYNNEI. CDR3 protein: CASSGAPSSRSGANVLTF. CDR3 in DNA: TGTGCCAGCAGTGGTGCTCCCTCTTCGAGGTCTGGGGCCAACGTCCTGACTTTC.

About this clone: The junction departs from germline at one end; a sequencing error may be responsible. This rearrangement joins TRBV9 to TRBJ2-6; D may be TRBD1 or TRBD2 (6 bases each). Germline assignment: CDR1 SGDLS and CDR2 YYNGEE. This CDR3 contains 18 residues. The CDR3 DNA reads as TGTGCCAGCATGATTGCGGGACAAACTGTCTCTGGGACCAACGTCCTGACTTTC. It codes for CASMIAGQTVSGTNVLTF.

This CDR3 is CASSPSVTGGEKLFF. The DNA for the CDR3 is TGTGCCAGCTCGCCTTCCGTGACAGGGGGTGAAAAACTGTTTTTT. This chain links TRBV18 with TRBJ1-4; 9 nucleotides align to TRBD1. Germline V CDR1 and CDR2: KGHSH, LQKENI. With 6 bases clipped from V and 7 bases from J, the junction kept 9 bases outside the gene matches. There are 15 residues in the CDR3.

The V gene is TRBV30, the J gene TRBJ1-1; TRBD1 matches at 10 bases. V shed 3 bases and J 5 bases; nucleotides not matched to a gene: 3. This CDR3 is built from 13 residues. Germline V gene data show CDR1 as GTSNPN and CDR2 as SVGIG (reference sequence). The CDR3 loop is CAWRGQGSTEAFF. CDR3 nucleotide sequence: TGTGCCTGGAGGGGACAGGGGAGTACTGAAGCTTTCTTT.

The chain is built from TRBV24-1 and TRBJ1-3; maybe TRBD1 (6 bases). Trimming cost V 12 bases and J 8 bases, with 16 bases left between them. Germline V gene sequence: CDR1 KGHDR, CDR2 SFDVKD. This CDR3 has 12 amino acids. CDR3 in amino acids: CAPGVGADTIYF. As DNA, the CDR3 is TGTGCCCCCGGGGTGGGGGCGGACACCATATATTTT.

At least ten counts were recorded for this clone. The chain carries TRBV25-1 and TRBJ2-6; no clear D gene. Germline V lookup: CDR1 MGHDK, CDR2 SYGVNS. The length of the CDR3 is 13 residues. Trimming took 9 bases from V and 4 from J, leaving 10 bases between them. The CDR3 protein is CARRVRGANVLTF. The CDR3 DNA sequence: TGTGCCAGGCGAGTACGCGGGGCCAACGTCCTGACTTTC.

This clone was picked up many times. CDR3 sequence reads: CASSGGRNTEAFF. CDR3 DNA sequence: TGCGCCAGCAGCGGGGGACGAAACACTGAAGCTTTCTTT. V gene TRBV4-1 combines with J gene TRBJ1-1; weak D call: TRBD1 (5 bases). Germline CDR1 is MGHRA and CDR2 is YSYEKL. Trimming took 5 bases from V and 2 from J, leaving 9 bases between them. CDR3 length: 13 residues.

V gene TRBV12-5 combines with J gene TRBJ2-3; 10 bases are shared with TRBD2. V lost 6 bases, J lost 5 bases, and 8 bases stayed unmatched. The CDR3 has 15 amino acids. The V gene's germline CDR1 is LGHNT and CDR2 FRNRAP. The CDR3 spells CASGLGTSDRDTQYF. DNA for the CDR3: TGTGCTAGTGGCCTCGGGACTAGCGACCGAGATACGCAGTATTTT.

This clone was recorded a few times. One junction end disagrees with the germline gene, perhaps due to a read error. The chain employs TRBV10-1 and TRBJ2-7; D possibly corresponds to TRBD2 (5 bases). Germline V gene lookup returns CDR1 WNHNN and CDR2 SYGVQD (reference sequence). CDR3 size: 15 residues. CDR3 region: CASSYEGAWIYEQYF. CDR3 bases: TGTGCCAGCAGTTACGAGGGCGCCTGGATCTACGAGCAGTACTTC.

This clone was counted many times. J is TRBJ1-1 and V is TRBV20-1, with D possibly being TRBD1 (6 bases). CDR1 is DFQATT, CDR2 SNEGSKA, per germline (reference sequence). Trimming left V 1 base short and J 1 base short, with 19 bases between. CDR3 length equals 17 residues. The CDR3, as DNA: TGCAGTGCTAGAGCTAACCCGGGACACATCCAGAACACTGAAGCTTTCTTT. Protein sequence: CSARANPGHIQNTEAFF.

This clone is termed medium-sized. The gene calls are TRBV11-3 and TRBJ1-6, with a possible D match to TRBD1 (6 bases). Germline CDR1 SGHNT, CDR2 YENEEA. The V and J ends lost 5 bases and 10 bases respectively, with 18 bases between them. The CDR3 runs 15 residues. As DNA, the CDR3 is TGTGCCAGCAGCACCGGGGGGCGGGGTAAATCACCCCTCCACTTT. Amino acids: CASSTGGRGKSPLHF.

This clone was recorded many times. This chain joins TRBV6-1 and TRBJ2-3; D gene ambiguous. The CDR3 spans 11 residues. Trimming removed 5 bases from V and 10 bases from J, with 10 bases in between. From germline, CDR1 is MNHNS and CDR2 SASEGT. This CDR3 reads CASSPDRPQYF. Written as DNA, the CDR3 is TGTGCCAGCAGTCCCGACCGGCCGCAGTATTTT.

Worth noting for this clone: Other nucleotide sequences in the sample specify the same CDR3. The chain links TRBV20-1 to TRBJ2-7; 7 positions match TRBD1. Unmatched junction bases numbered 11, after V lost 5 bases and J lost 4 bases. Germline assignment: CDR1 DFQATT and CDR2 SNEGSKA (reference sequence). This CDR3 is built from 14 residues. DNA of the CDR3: TGCAGTGCTCGCGATCGTCGGACAGGTTACGAGCAGTACTTC. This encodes CSARDRRTGYEQYF.

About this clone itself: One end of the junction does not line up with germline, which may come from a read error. This CDR3 reads CAWSGADSGNTIYF. For the CDR3, the DNA is TGTGCATGGAGTGGCGCGGACTCTGGAAACACCATATATTTT. This chain links TRBV30 with TRBJ1-3, with D unresolved. There are 14 residues in the CDR3. Per germline, CDR1 GTSNPN and CDR2 SVGIG (reference sequence).

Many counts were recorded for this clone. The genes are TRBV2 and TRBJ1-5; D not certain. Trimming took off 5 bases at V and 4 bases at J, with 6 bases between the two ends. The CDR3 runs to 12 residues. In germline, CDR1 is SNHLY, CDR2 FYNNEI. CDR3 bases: TGTGCCAGCAGTCAGATAAATCAGCCCCAGCATTTT. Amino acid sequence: CASSQINQPQHF.

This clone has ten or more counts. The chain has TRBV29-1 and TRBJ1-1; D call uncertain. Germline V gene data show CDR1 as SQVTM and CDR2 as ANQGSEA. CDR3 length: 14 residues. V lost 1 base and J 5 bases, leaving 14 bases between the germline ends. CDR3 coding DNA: TGCAGCGTTGAAGCCTCGGGCGGTGGTACTGAAGCTTTCTTT. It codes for CSVEASGGGTEAFF.

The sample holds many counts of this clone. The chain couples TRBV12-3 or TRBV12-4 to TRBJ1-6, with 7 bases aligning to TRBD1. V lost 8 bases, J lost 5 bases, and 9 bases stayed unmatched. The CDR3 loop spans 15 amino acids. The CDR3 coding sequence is TGTGCCAGCGTCCGGGACAGAAGTGATAATTCACCCCTCCACTTT. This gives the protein CASVRDRSDNSPLHF.

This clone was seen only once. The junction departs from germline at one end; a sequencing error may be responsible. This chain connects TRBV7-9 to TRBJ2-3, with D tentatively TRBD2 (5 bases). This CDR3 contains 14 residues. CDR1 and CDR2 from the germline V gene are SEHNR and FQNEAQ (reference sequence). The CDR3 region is CASRLEGSTDTQYF. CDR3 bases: TGTGCCAGCAGATTAGAGGGCAGCACAGATACGCAGTATTTT.

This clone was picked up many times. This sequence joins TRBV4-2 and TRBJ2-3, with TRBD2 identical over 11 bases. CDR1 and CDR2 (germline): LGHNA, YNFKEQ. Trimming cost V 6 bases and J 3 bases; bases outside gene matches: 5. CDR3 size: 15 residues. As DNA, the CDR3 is TGTGCCAGCAGTCCGAGACTAGCGGGGACAGATACGCAGTATTTT. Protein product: CASSPRLAGTDTQYF.

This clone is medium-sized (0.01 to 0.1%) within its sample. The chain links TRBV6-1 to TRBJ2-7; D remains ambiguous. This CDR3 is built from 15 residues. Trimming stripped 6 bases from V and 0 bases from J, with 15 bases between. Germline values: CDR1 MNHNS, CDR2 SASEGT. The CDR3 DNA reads TGTGCCAGCAGAGCCCTCCTCCGCCCCTCCTACGAGCAGTACTTC. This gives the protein CASRALLRPSYEQYF.

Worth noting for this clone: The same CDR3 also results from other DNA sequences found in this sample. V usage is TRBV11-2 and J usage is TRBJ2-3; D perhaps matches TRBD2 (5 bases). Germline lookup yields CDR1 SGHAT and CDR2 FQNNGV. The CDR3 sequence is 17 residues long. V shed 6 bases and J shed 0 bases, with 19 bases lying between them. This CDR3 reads CASRPPLAGPSTDTQYF. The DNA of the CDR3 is TGTGCCAGCAGACCCCCCCTCGCGGGTCCTAGCACAGATACGCAGTATTTT.

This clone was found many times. The CDR3 spells CASSFQNQPQHF. DNA for the CDR3: TGTGCCAGCAGCTTTCAAAATCAGCCCCAGCATTTT. This chain connects TRBV5-6 to TRBJ1-5; no clear D gene. Trimming took off 2 bases at V and 4 bases at J, with 4 bases between the two ends. CDR3 length equals 12 residues. Germline V gene sequence: CDR1 SGHDT, CDR2 YYEEEE.